This T cell receptor (beta chain) was obtained from a study of CD8 T cells in ankylosing spondylitis. Study-level points and caveats: Disease-linked clones had a CD8+ phenotype and relatively low frequency in peripheral blood. Previously reported in reactive arthritis synovial fluid and blood were some of the motif variants. Made up of eight highly homologous variants, a TCR beta motif appeared characteristic of ankylosing spondylitis blood. Reportedly, disease-linked clones are significantly enriched in ankylosing spondylitis patients' matched synovial fluid.

Each TCR beta library was made by quantitative 5'-RACE that incorporated molecular barcodes. One entry per CDR3 protein, called by TCRdb with MiXCR from the 5' RACE reads. The sample has roughly 370,000 distinct CDR3 sequences, around 20% seen once. Concerning this clonotype itself: Its antigen is still unknown.

Trimming took off 7 bases at V and 0 bases at J, with 13 bases between the two ends. The CDR3 covers 14 residues. Germline V gene sequence: CDR1 SQVTM, CDR2 ANQGSEA. Material: blood, either unsorted or a sorted T cell fraction (not recorded which). This chain connects TRBV29-1 to TRBJ2-1, with TRBD2 as a possible D gene (5 bases). The TCR comes from a male donor with ankylosing spondylitis. CDR3 nucleotides: TGCAGCGCGGGGTCCGGTGGCTCCTACAATGAGCAGTTCTTC. Its protein is CSAGSGGSYNEQFF.